This T cell receptor (beta chain) was identified during a study of human T cells and chemical hapten exposure. TCRdb re-derived calls from the RACE reads in MiXCR, one entry per CDR3 protein. The data hold 33,000 or so distinct CDR3 sequences, with around 10% observed a single time. V was clipped by 6 bases and J by 5 bases, with 13 bases between them. Germline V gene data show CDR1 as MNHNY and CDR2 as SVGAGI (reference sequence). The CDR3 loop spans 13 amino acids. Specified time point: pre-sensitization, week 0. Documented treatment: therapeutic diphenylcyclopropenone sensitization with weekly scalp DPC. The authors' total RNA extraction used unfractionated whole blood.

This sequence was found in a woman in her thirties or forties with alopecia areata. Some clones in this sample may be carry-over from other donors' samples. The rearrangement joins TRBV6-6 to TRBJ1-2, with D possibly TRBD1 on 5 matching bases. Source: whole blood, taken in connection with sensitization to the hapten diphenylcyclopropenone (DPC). CDR3 in amino acids: CASSPTWGYGYTF. CDR3 DNA: TGTGCCAGCAGCCCCACCTGGGGGTATGGCTACACCTTC.